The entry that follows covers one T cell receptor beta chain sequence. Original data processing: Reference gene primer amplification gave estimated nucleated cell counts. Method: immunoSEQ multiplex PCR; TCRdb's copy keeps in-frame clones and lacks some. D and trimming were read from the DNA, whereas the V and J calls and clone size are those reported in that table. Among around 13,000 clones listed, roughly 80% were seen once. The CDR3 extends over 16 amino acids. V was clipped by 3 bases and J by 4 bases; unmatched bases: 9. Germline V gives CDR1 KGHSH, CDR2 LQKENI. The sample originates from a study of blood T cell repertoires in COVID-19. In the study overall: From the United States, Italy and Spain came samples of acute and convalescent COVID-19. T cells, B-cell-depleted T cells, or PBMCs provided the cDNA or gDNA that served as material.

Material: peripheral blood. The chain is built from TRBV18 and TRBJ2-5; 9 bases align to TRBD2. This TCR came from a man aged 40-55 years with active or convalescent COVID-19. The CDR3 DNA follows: TGTGCCAGCTCACCGTCGGGTAGCGGGGGTAGAGAGACCCAGTACTTC. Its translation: CASSPSGSGGRETQYF.